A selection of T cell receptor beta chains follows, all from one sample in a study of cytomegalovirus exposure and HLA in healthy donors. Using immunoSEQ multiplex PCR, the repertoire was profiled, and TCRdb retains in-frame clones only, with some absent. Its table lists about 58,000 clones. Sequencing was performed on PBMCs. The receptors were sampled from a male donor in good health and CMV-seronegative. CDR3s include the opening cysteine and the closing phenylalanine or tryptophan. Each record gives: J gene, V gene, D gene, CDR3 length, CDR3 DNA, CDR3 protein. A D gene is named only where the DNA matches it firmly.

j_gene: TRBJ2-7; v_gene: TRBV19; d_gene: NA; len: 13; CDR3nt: TGTGCCAGTAGTATGTCTAGAACCTACGAGCAGTACTTC; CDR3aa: CASSMSRTYEQYF
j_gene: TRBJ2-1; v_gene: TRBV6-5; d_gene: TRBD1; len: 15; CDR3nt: TGTGCCAGCAGGAGAAAGGACAGGGCAGGCAATGAGCAGTTCTTC; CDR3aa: CASRRKDRAGNEQFF
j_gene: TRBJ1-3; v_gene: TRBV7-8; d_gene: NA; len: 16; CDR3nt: TGTGCCAGCAGCCCGCCGGGTCTCATATCTGGAAACACCATATATTTT; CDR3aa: CASSPPGLISGNTIYF
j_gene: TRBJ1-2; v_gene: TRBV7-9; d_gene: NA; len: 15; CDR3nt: TGTGCCAGCAGCTTAGACAGGACATCTAACTATGGCTACACCTTC; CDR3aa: CASSLDRTSNYGYTF
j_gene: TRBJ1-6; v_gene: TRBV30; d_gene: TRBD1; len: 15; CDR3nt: TGTGCCGGGAGCGCGGGGGGGACAGGTAGTTCACCCCTCCACTTT; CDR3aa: CAGSAGGTGSSPLHF
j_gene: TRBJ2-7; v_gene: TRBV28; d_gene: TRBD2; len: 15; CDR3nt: TGTGCCAGCAGTCCAGGACTAGCGGGGCTCTACGAGCAGTACTTC; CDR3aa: CASSPGLAGLYEQYF
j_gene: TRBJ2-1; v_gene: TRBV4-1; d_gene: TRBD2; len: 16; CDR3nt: TGCGCCAGCAGCCCCTCGGGACTAGCGGGAAGGAATGAGCAGTTCTTC; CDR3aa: CASSPSGLAGRNEQFF
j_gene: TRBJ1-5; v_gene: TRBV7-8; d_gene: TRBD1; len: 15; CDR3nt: TGTGCCAGCAGTTGGGACAGGGGGCTGGGGGAGCCCCAGCATTTT; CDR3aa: CASSWDRGLGEPQHF
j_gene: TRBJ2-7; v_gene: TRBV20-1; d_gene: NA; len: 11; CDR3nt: TGCAGTGCTAGGGCACAGTACGAGCAGTACTTC; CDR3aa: CSARAQYEQYF
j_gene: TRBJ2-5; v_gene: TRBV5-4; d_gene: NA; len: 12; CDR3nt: TGTGCCAGCAGCTTGCAGCAAGAGACCCAGTACTTC; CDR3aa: CASSLQQETQYF
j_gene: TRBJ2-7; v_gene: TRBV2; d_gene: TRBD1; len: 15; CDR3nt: TGTGCCAGCAGTGCTAGGGACAGGGGATTCTACGAGCAGTACTTC; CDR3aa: CASSARDRGFYEQYF
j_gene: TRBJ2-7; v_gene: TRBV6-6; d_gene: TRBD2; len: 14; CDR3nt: TGTGCCAGCCTGACTAGCGGGGTCGCCTACGAGCAGTACTTC; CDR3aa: CASLTSGVAYEQYF
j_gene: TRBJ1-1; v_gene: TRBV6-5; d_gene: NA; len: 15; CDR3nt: TGTGCCAGCAGTTACATGCAGGGAAGGAACACTGAAGCTTTCTTT; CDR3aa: CASSYMQGRNTEAFF
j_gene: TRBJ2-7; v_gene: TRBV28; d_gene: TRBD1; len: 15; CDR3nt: TGTGCCAGCAGTTTCCGGACAGGGGGTTCCTACGAGCAGTACTTC; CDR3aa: CASSFRTGGSYEQYF
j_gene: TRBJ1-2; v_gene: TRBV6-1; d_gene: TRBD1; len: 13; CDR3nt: TGTGCCAGCAGACCGGGACAGGGGTATGGCTACACCTTC; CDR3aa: CASRPGQGYGYTF
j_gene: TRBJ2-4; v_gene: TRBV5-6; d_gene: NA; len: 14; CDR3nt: TGTGCCAGCAGCTGGGCAGGGGCCCAAAACATTCAGTACTTC; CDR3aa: CASSWAGAQNIQYF
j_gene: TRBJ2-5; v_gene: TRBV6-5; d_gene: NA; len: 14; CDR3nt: TGTGCCAGCACCACAAACAGGGCAGGGGAGACCCAGTACTTC; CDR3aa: CASTTNRAGETQYF
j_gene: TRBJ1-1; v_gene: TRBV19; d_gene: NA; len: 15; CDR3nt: TGTGCCAGTAGTATTGGGGGGGCCCTGAACACTGAAGCTTTCTTT; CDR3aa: CASSIGGALNTEAFF
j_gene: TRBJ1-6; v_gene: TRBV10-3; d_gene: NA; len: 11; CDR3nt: TGTGCCACCTCAGGGGATTCACCCCTCCACTTT; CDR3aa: CATSGDSPLHF